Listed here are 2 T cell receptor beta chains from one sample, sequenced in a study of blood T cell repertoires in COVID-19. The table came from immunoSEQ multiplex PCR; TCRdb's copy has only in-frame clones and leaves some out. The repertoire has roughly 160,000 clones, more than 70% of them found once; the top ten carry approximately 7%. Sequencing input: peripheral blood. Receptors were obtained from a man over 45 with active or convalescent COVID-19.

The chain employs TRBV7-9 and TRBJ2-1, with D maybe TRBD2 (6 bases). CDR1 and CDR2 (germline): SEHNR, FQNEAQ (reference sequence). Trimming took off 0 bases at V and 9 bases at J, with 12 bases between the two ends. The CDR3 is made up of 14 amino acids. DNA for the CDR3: TGTGCCAGCAGCTTAGCGGGATACGGGAGTGAGCAGTTCTTC. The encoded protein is CASSLAGYGSEQFF.

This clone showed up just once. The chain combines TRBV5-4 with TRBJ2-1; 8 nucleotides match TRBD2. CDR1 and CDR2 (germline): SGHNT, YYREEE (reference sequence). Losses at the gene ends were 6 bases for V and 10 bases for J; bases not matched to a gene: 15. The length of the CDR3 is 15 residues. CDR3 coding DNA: TGTGCCAGCACCTTAGCGGGACCCACGGTCATCGAGCAGTTCTTC. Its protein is CASTLAGPTVIEQFF.